This is a list of T cell receptor beta chains from one sample in a study of T cell repertoires in cytomegalovirus infection. No antigen has been assigned to these receptors. In TCRdb, the reads were re-called with MiXCR into one record per CDR3 protein. The table includes about 500,000 distinct CDR3 sequences, roughly a third detected once. Specimen: cultured PBMCs, collected from culture after CMV antigen stimulation. These receptors were taken from a human donor in good health (CMV status not recorded). Some clones in this sample may be carry-over from other donors' samples. Both conserved end residues are part of each CDR3. D genes are given only for firm matches. The size of a clone is reported for some rows only, either as once, few or many, or as a class for expanded clones.

j_gene: TRBJ2-3; abundance: few; v_gene: TRBV6-1; d_gene: TRBD2; CDR3nt: TGTGCCAGCAGTCCTCCTACCGGGACTAGCGGGAGTGATACGCAGTATTTT; CDR3aa: CASSPPTGTSGSDTQYF
j_gene: TRBJ1-4; abundance: few; v_gene: TRBV11-3; d_gene: -; CDR3nt: TGTGCCAGCAGCTTATTCGGAAATGAAAAACTGTTTTTT; CDR3aa: CASSLFGNEKLFF
j_gene: TRBJ1-4; abundance: many; v_gene: TRBV7-2; d_gene: -; CDR3nt: TGTGCCAGCAGCTTAGCCGCAACTAATGAAAAACTGTTTTTT; CDR3aa: CASSLAATNEKLFF
j_gene: TRBJ2-5; abundance: few; v_gene: TRBV7-8; d_gene: TRBD2; CDR3nt: TGTGCCAGCAGCTTAGGGCTCATAGCGGGGTGGTACCAAGAGACCCAGTACTTC; CDR3aa: CASSLGLIAGWYQETQYF
j_gene: TRBJ2-1; abundance: -; v_gene: TRBV12-3/TRBV12-4; d_gene: -; CDR3nt: TGTGCCAGCAGTCTCCCCAAAAGGTCCTACAATGAGCAGTTCTTC; CDR3aa: CASSLPKRSYNEQFF
j_gene: TRBJ2-2; abundance: -; v_gene: TRBV7-8; d_gene: TRBD2; CDR3nt: TGTGCCAGCAGCTTAGCCCGGGCTAGCGGGAGCGGGGAGCTGTTTTTT; CDR3aa: CASSLARASGSGELFF
j_gene: TRBJ1-5; abundance: few; v_gene: TRBV6-2/TRBV6-3; d_gene: -; CDR3nt: TGTGCCAGCAGTCTGGGTGGAGAGTGGGTTCAGCCCCAGCATTTT; CDR3aa: CASSLGGEWVQPQHF
j_gene: TRBJ2-5; abundance: once; v_gene: TRBV12-3/TRBV12-4; d_gene: TRBD2; CDR3nt: TGTGCCAGCAGTGGGAGGGGTCAAGAGACCGAGTACTTC; CDR3aa: CASSGRGQETEYF
j_gene: TRBJ2-2; abundance: few; v_gene: TRBV7-2; d_gene: -; CDR3nt: TGTGCCAGCAGCTTATGGTCAGGTTCGAACACCGGGGAGCTGTTTTTT; CDR3aa: CASSLWSGSNTGELFF
j_gene: TRBJ2-7; abundance: -; v_gene: TRBV19; d_gene: -; CDR3nt: TGTGCCAGTAGTATTCGAGGAATCGGGAGCGAGCAGTACTTC; CDR3aa: CASSIRGIGSEQYF
j_gene: TRBJ2-7; abundance: few; v_gene: TRBV27; d_gene: TRBD1; CDR3nt: TGTGCCAGCAGTTTTCGGGGACAGGGTAGCCACGAGCAGTACTTC; CDR3aa: CASSFRGQGSHEQYF
j_gene: TRBJ1-2; abundance: -; v_gene: TRBV19; d_gene: TRBD1; CDR3nt: TGTGCCAGTAGTTATAAGACAGGGGGCCTCGGCTATGGCTACACCTTC; CDR3aa: CASSYKTGGLGYGYTF
j_gene: TRBJ2-7; abundance: -; v_gene: TRBV10-3; d_gene: -; CDR3nt: TGTGCCATCAGTGGAGGGAACGAGCAGTACTTC; CDR3aa: CAISGGNEQYF
j_gene: TRBJ2-3; abundance: -; v_gene: TRBV12-3/TRBV12-4; d_gene: TRBD2; CDR3nt: TGTGCCAGCAGTTTACAGAGCGGGGCAGATACGCAGTATTTT; CDR3aa: CASSLQSGADTQYF
j_gene: TRBJ2-2; abundance: many; v_gene: TRBV12-5; d_gene: TRBD2; CDR3nt: TGTGCTAGTGGTTTGATAGCGGGAGCTAACGGGGAGCTGTTTTTT; CDR3aa: CASGLIAGANGELFF
j_gene: TRBJ1-1; abundance: few; v_gene: TRBV5-1; d_gene: -; CDR3nt: TGCGCCAGCAGCTTGGACTGGGGGCGACCTGAAGCTTTCTTT; CDR3aa: CASSLDWGRPEAFF
j_gene: TRBJ1-6; abundance: -; v_gene: TRBV4-1; d_gene: -; CDR3nt: TGCGCCAGCAGCCAGGAGGTCTGGGACGGCAAAAATTCACCCCTCCACTTT; CDR3aa: CASSQEVWDGKNSPLHF
j_gene: TRBJ1-5; abundance: -; v_gene: TRBV20-1; d_gene: TRBD1; CDR3nt: TGCAGTGCTGGGCGGGGACAGGGAGTTCAGCCCCAGCATTTT; CDR3aa: CSAGRGQGVQPQHF
j_gene: TRBJ2-1; abundance: -; v_gene: TRBV7-2; d_gene: -; CDR3nt: TGTGCCAGCAGCTTAGCTCGCGGGGGCTCTCATGAGCAGTTCTTC; CDR3aa: CASSLARGGSHEQFF
j_gene: TRBJ1-2; abundance: -; v_gene: TRBV14; d_gene: -; CDR3nt: TGTGTCAGCAGCCAAATCAACGACCGTGGCTACACCTTC; CDR3aa: CVSSQINDRGYTF
j_gene: TRBJ2-1; abundance: -; v_gene: TRBV6-5; d_gene: TRBD2; CDR3nt: TGTGCCAGCAGTCGACCACTAGCGGGAGTGAGAAATGAGCAGTTCTTC; CDR3aa: CASSRPLAGVRNEQFF
j_gene: TRBJ1-5; abundance: few; v_gene: TRBV7-4; d_gene: -; CDR3nt: TGTGCCAGCAGCACCGTGAAGACTTATAGCAATCAGCCCCAGCATTTT; CDR3aa: CASSTVKTYSNQPQHF
j_gene: TRBJ2-7; abundance: many; v_gene: TRBV7-2; d_gene: TRBD1; CDR3nt: TGTGCCAGCAGCTTAGCGGGACAGACCTACGAGCAGTACTTC; CDR3aa: CASSLAGQTYEQYF
j_gene: TRBJ1-1; abundance: once; v_gene: TRBV29-1; d_gene: -; CDR3nt: TGCAGCGTAGTTGAGGAGAACACTGAAGCTTTCTTT; CDR3aa: CSVVEENTEAFF
j_gene: TRBJ2-1; abundance: -; v_gene: TRBV4-1; d_gene: -; CDR3nt: TGCGCCAGCAGCTGGAGCCCGAGCTCCTACAATGAGCAGTTCTTC; CDR3aa: CASSWSPSSYNEQFF
j_gene: TRBJ2-1; abundance: -; v_gene: TRBV19; d_gene: TRBD2; CDR3nt: TGTGCCAGTAGTCCGCATTGGACTAGCGGGAGTGACAATGAGCAGTTCTTC; CDR3aa: CASSPHWTSGSDNEQFF
j_gene: TRBJ1-3; abundance: -; v_gene: TRBV12-3/TRBV12-4; d_gene: -; CDR3nt: TGTGCCAGCAACCAGGGTTCTGGAAACACCATATATTTT; CDR3aa: CASNQGSGNTIYF
j_gene: TRBJ1-5; abundance: -; v_gene: TRBV28; d_gene: -; CDR3nt: TGTGCCAGTGCGGAGAAACAGCCCCAGCATTTT; CDR3aa: CASAEKQPQHF
j_gene: TRBJ1-6; abundance: -; v_gene: TRBV5-4; d_gene: -; CDR3nt: TGTGCCAGCAGCTTGGACACCCCCTTCAATTCACCCCTCCACTTT; CDR3aa: CASSLDTPFNSPLHF
j_gene: TRBJ1-2; abundance: many; v_gene: TRBV6-6; d_gene: -; CDR3nt: TGTGCCAGCAGTTACAGTCCAGGGATAACGCGAGGCTACACCTTC; CDR3aa: CASSYSPGITRGYTF
j_gene: TRBJ2-1; abundance: few; v_gene: TRBV12-3/TRBV12-4; d_gene: -; CDR3nt: TGTGCCAGCAGTTCACAGGCTTACCCTTACAATGAGCAGTTCTTC; CDR3aa: CASSSQAYPYNEQFF
j_gene: TRBJ2-6; abundance: once; v_gene: TRBV14; d_gene: -; CDR3nt: TGTGCCAGCAGCCATGTCGGGGATTGGGACCCTGGGGCCAACGTCCTGACTTTC; CDR3aa: CASSHVGDWDPGANVLTF
j_gene: TRBJ1-2; abundance: few; v_gene: TRBV28; d_gene: -; CDR3nt: TGTGCCAGCACCTCGGGGCGAGAGATCACCTTC; CDR3aa: CASTSGREITF
j_gene: TRBJ2-1; abundance: few; v_gene: TRBV19; d_gene: -; CDR3nt: TGTGCCAGTAGTATTCTAGTCGGAAATGAGCAGTTCTTC; CDR3aa: CASSILVGNEQFF
j_gene: TRBJ1-1; abundance: few; v_gene: TRBV6-2/TRBV6-3; d_gene: -; CDR3nt: TGTGCCAGCAGGTCGGTGGGGACTGAAGCTTTCTTT; CDR3aa: CASRSVGTEAFF
j_gene: TRBJ2-1; abundance: -; v_gene: TRBV28; d_gene: TRBD2; CDR3nt: TGTGCCAGCACCACCGCGGCTAGCGGGAGGGACAATGAGCAGTTCTTC; CDR3aa: CASTTAASGRDNEQFF
j_gene: TRBJ2-2; abundance: few; v_gene: TRBV7-2; d_gene: -; CDR3nt: TGTGCCAGCAGCTTAGAACTAGTCACCGGGGAGCTGTTTTTT; CDR3aa: CASSLELVTGELFF
j_gene: TRBJ1-1; abundance: -; v_gene: TRBV20-1; d_gene: -; CDR3nt: TGCAGTGCTCGAGGGGCCGCAAACACTGAAGCTTTCTTT; CDR3aa: CSARGAANTEAFF
j_gene: TRBJ1-5; abundance: -; v_gene: TRBV27; d_gene: -; CDR3nt: TGTGCCAGCAGCTCCGTCCAGGGGTCGGGGAATCAGCCCCAGCATTTT; CDR3aa: CASSSVQGSGNQPQHF
j_gene: TRBJ2-3; abundance: -; v_gene: TRBV4-3; d_gene: -; CDR3nt: TGCGCCAGCAGCCAAGGGCACGGCGATACGCAGTATTTT; CDR3aa: CASSQGHGDTQYF
j_gene: TRBJ2-3; abundance: few; v_gene: TRBV20-1; d_gene: TRBD2; CDR3nt: TGCAGTGCTAGAGATCTGCTAGCGGGCACAGATACGCAGTATTTT; CDR3aa: CSARDLLAGTDTQYF
j_gene: TRBJ1-2; abundance: -; v_gene: TRBV20-1; d_gene: TRBD1; CDR3nt: TGCAGTGCTCGCCCCGGGGGACAGGGCCGTGGCTACACCTTC; CDR3aa: CSARPGGQGRGYTF
j_gene: TRBJ2-1; abundance: many; v_gene: TRBV7-2; d_gene: -; CDR3nt: TGTGCCAGCAAGGGGAGCTCCTACAATGAGCAGTTCTTC; CDR3aa: CASKGSSYNEQFF
j_gene: TRBJ1-5; abundance: few; v_gene: TRBV7-2; d_gene: -; CDR3nt: TGTGCCAGCAGCGTGCAGGAAGGTCAGCCCCAGCATTTT; CDR3aa: CASSVQEGQPQHF
j_gene: TRBJ2-5; abundance: -; v_gene: TRBV12-5; d_gene: TRBD2; CDR3nt: TGTGCTAGTGGTTTGGGGACTAGCGGGACCCTGGGGGAGACCCAGTACTTC; CDR3aa: CASGLGTSGTLGETQYF
j_gene: TRBJ1-2; abundance: -; v_gene: TRBV7-6; d_gene: TRBD1; CDR3nt: TGTGCCAGCAGCAGACAGGGGTTCTATGGCTACACCTTC; CDR3aa: CASSRQGFYGYTF
j_gene: TRBJ1-6; abundance: -; v_gene: TRBV18; d_gene: -; CDR3nt: TGTGCCAGCTCACCAGCTGCGAACAGCCTTAATTCACCCCTCCACTTT; CDR3aa: CASSPAANSLNSPLHF
j_gene: TRBJ1-2; abundance: few; v_gene: TRBV20-1; d_gene: TRBD1; CDR3nt: TGCAGTGCTCTCCGGGACAGGGGCGTCTATGGCTACACCTTC; CDR3aa: CSALRDRGVYGYTF
j_gene: TRBJ2-2; abundance: -; v_gene: TRBV20-1; d_gene: -; CDR3nt: TGCAGTGCTAGTCGGGTCGGGGAGCTGTTTTTT; CDR3aa: CSASRVGELFF
j_gene: TRBJ1-6; abundance: -; v_gene: TRBV18; d_gene: -; CDR3nt: TGTGCCAGCTCAACGTATAATTCACCCCTCCACTTT; CDR3aa: CASSTYNSPLHF
j_gene: TRBJ1-2; abundance: many; v_gene: TRBV10-3; d_gene: TRBD1; CDR3nt: TGTGCCATCAGTGACTCATTTGGACAGGGCGTCTATGGCTACACCTTC; CDR3aa: CAISDSFGQGVYGYTF
j_gene: TRBJ1-2; abundance: few; v_gene: TRBV30; d_gene: -; CDR3nt: TGTGCCTGGAGTGGGTCCGGCAACAGCTATGGCTACACCTTC; CDR3aa: CAWSGSGNSYGYTF
j_gene: TRBJ2-5; abundance: few; v_gene: TRBV28; d_gene: TRBD1; CDR3nt: TGTGCCAGCAGACCGGGACAGGGCGGCGGTCAAGAGACCCAGTACTTC; CDR3aa: CASRPGQGGGQETQYF
j_gene: TRBJ2-1; abundance: -; v_gene: TRBV7-9; d_gene: -; CDR3nt: TGTGCCAGCAGCGAGTCGCAGCAAACGTGGGGACTTTCCTACAATGAGCAGTTCTTC; CDR3aa: CASSESQQTWGLSYNEQFF
j_gene: TRBJ2-3; abundance: few; v_gene: TRBV7-2; d_gene: -; CDR3nt: TGTGCCAGCAGCTTCGGGTGGCTCACAGATACGCAGTATTTT; CDR3aa: CASSFGWLTDTQYF
j_gene: TRBJ2-3; abundance: many; v_gene: TRBV7-3; d_gene: TRBD2; CDR3nt: TGTGCCAGCAGCTCGACTAGCAGCACAGATACGCAGTATTTT; CDR3aa: CASSSTSSTDTQYF
j_gene: TRBJ2-1; abundance: many; v_gene: TRBV23-1; d_gene: TRBD2; CDR3nt: TGCGCCAGCAGTCAACACGTCATCTGGACTAGCGCCTACAATGAGCAGTTCTTC; CDR3aa: CASSQHVIWTSAYNEQFF
j_gene: TRBJ2-1; abundance: -; v_gene: TRBV30; d_gene: -; CDR3nt: TGTGCCTGGAAAAGTCAGGGTTACAATGAGCAGTTCTTC; CDR3aa: CAWKSQGYNEQFF